This passage covers 28 T cell receptor beta chains from one sample sequenced in a study of T cell repertoires in ileal Crohn's disease (dated by TCRdb to about 2019). The library was built by means of the immunoSEQ multiplex PCR assay. The table was pulled from immuneACCESS by TCRdb, which kept in-frame rearrangements only. Such tables lose some clones; where checked, under half of the loss comes from unresolved V genes, and the rest has no known cause. For this sample the table gives 15,000 to 20,000 clones, of which 80% to 90% were detected only once. Together, the top ten hold around 5.5% of the sample. Sequencing input: ileal tissue. The receptors shown here come from an adult with Crohn's disease.

The J gene is TRBJ2-5, the V gene TRBV6-6, with D possibly matching TRBD2 (7 bases). The V end lost 6 bases, the J end lost 5 bases, and 19 bases lay between the germline ends. Germline V gene sequence: CDR1 MNHNY, CDR2 SVGAGI (reference sequence). The CDR3 runs to 15 residues. CDR3 loop: CASSPQLTGGETQYF. CDR3 bases: TGTGCCAGCAGCCCACAGTTAACGGGGGGCGAGACCCAGTACTTC.

J is TRBJ2-1 and V is TRBV6-5; D not certain. Germline CDR1 and CDR2: MNHEY and SVGAGI. The CDR3 totals 13 residues. The V and J ends lost 3 bases and 2 bases respectively, with 5 bases between them. CDR3: CASSYLAYNEQFF. As DNA, the CDR3 is TGTGCCAGCAGTTATCTAGCCTACAATGAGCAGTTCTTC.

The chain is built from TRBV6-5 and TRBJ1-3; maybe TRBD1 (6 bases). Per the germline V gene, CDR1 is MNHEY and CDR2 is SVGAGI. V was pared by 10 bases and J by 0 bases, with 13 bases between. The CDR3 covers 14 residues. The CDR3 DNA sequence: TGTGCCACCAAGACAGGAATCTCTGGAAACACCATATATTTT. Its translation is CATKTGISGNTIYF.

CDR3 coding DNA: TGTGCCAGCAGCTTAGGGGTGCGGGAGCAGTACTTC. Protein sequence: CASSLGVREQYF. The rearrangement links TRBV7-2 to TRBJ2-7; D remains unclear. The germline V and J ends were trimmed by 1 base and 7 bases, with 8 bases remaining between them. Germline CDR1 and CDR2: SGHTA and FQGNSA. This CDR3 is built from 12 residues. The full variable domain, rest sourced from reference TRBV7-2 and TRBJ2-7, is GAGVSQSPSNKVTEKGKDVELRCDPISGHTALYWYRQSLGQGLEFLIYFQGNSAPDKSGLPSDRFSAERTGGSVSTLTIQRTQQEDSAVYLCASSLGVREQYFGPGTRLTVT.

V usage is TRBV19 and J usage is TRBJ2-3, with 7 bases that match TRBD1. Germline V gives CDR1 LNHDA, CDR2 SQIVND (reference sequence). The ends lost 5 bases at V and 1 base at J; junction bases unmatched: 9. CDR3 size: 16 residues. The CDR3 reads CASSLNRGAGTDTQYF. CDR3 sequence (DNA): TGTGCCAGTAGTTTAAACAGGGGAGCCGGCACAGATACGCAGTATTTT.

The rearrangement joins TRBV2 to TRBJ2-1, with 8 nucleotides matching TRBD2. CDR3 length: 16 amino acids. The trim removed 2 bases at V and 7 bases at J, leaving 10 bases unmatched. Germline CDR1 and CDR2: SNHLY and FYNNEI. For the CDR3, the DNA is TGTGCCAGCAGTGAAAGGTTGTGGAGCGGGAGTAATGAGCAGTTCTTC. Translated, it gives CASSERLWSGSNEQFF. The whole variable domain, filled in from reference TRBV2 and TRBJ2-1, reads EPEVTQTPSHQVTQMGQEVILRCVPISNHLYFYWYRQILGQKVEFLVSFYNNEISEKSEIFDDQFSVERPDGSNFTLKIRSTKLEDSAMYFCASSERLWSGSNEQFFGPGTRLTVL.

The chain employs TRBV7-9 and TRBJ2-5, with a weak D call TRBD2 (5 bases). Germline V gene sequence: CDR1 SEHNR, CDR2 FQNEAQ (reference sequence). CDR3 length: 18 residues. V lost 2 bases and J 6 bases, leaving 25 bases between the germline ends. The CDR3 region is CASSLKPGWSSFEKTQYF. CDR3 nucleotide sequence: TGTGCCAGCAGCTTAAAACCCGGCTGGTCTAGCTTCGAAAAGACCCAGTACTTC.

This clone was seen more than once but under ten times. The chain has TRBV5-6 and TRBJ1-4; 8 bases are shared with TRBD1. Germline V gives CDR1 SGHDT, CDR2 YYEEEE. Trimming took 7 bases from V and 7 from J; bases not matched to a gene: 3. The CDR3 runs 12 residues. The chain's CDR3 is CASVGQGEKLFF. CDR3 sequence (DNA): TGTGCCAGCGTAGGACAGGGTGAAAAACTGTTTTTT.

This clone was seen once. The chain uses TRBV9 and TRBJ2-3, with 8 positions matching TRBD2. V lost 3 bases to trimming and J lost 2 bases; unmatched junction nucleotides: 8. Germline CDR1 reads SGDLS; CDR2 reads YYNGEE. CDR3 length: 16 amino acids. This CDR3 reads CASSAGGGRTTDTQYF. The CDR3 nucleotides are TGTGCCAGCAGCGCCGGGGGCGGGAGGACCACAGATACGCAGTATTTT.

The chain joins TRBV5-4 to TRBJ2-1, with 9 bases fitting TRBD1. In germline, CDR1 is SGHNT, CDR2 YYREEE (reference sequence). The CDR3 sequence is 14 residues long. Trimming cost V 5 bases and J 7 bases; bases outside gene matches: 7. The DNA for the CDR3 is TGTGCCAGCAGGATCTGGACAGGGGTGAATGAGCAGTTCTTC. Protein sequence: CASRIWTGVNEQFF.

The J gene is TRBJ2-3, the V gene TRBV7-3; D uncertain. Germline loops: CDR1 SGHTA, CDR2 FQGTGA. V was shortened by 4 bases and J by 5 bases, with 10 bases between the two germline ends. There are 13 residues in the CDR3. The CDR3 DNA follows: TGTGCCAGCAGCTCGTATACTGAAGATACGCAGTATTTT. Protein sequence: CASSSYTEDTQYF.

This clone was counted a single time. The gene calls are TRBV5-1 and TRBJ1-4, with D unresolved. This CDR3 is 14 amino acids long. In germline, CDR1 is SGHRS, CDR2 YFSETQ. The V and J ends lost 1 base and 8 bases respectively, with 12 bases between them. The CDR3 sequence: CASSLNGVGEKLFF. CDR3 bases: TGCGCCAGCAGCTTGAACGGGGTGGGCGAAAAACTGTTTTTT.

V and J are TRBV7-9 and TRBJ2-3; no firm D call. This CDR3 region has 15 residues. Germline CDR1 is SEHNR and CDR2 is FQNEAQ (reference sequence). The V end was cut by 2 bases, the J end by 0 bases, with 9 bases between. As DNA, the CDR3 is TGTGCCAGCAGCTTAAGTGGTCAGAGCACAGATACGCAGTATTTT. Translation gives CASSLSGQSTDTQYF.

The chain carries TRBV5-1 and TRBJ2-7; 7 nucleotides line up with TRBD1. Germline V CDR1 and CDR2: SGHRS, YFSETQ. The trim removed 6 bases at V and 5 bases at J, leaving 5 bases unmatched. The CDR3 has 12 amino acids. The CDR3 here is CASNRGEDEQYF. In nucleotides, the CDR3 is TGCGCCAGCAACAGGGGAGAGGACGAGCAGTACTTC.

The gene calls are TRBV19 and TRBJ2-7, with 14 positions matching TRBD2. The germline V gene encodes CDR1 LNHDA and CDR2 SQIVND (reference sequence). The trim removed 5 bases at V and 4 bases at J, leaving 7 bases unmatched. CDR3 size: 16 residues. The CDR3 DNA reads as TGTGCCAGTAGTGATTCCGGGACTAGCGGGGGTTACGAGCAGTACTTC. This encodes CASSDSGTSGGYEQYF.

The chain uses TRBV27 and TRBJ2-4; 8 positions agree with TRBD1. Losses at the gene ends were 7 bases for V and 9 bases for J; bases not matched to a gene: 11. This CDR3 has 14 amino acids. Germline values: CDR1 MNHEY, CDR2 SMNVEV (reference sequence). The CDR3 sequence: CASTLGQGASIQYF. The CDR3 nucleotides are TGTGCCAGCACCCTAGGTCAGGGGGCGAGCATTCAGTACTTC.

The genes are TRBV6-5 and TRBJ1-2; D uncertain. With 6 bases removed from V and 1 base from J, the gap between germline ends came to 9 bases. Germline lookup yields CDR1 MNHEY and CDR2 SVGAGI. The CDR3 has 13 amino acids. The chain's CDR3 is CASRDIINYGYTF. As DNA, the CDR3 is TGTGCCAGCAGAGACATCATTAACTATGGCTACACCTTC.

This clone was detected only a few times. The chain carries TRBV19 and TRBJ1-4, with unresolved D. Germline CDR1 and CDR2: LNHDA and SQIVND (reference sequence). The CDR3 sequence is 15 residues long. The V and J ends lost 5 bases and 3 bases respectively, with 13 bases between them. CDR3 bases: TGTGCCAGTAGTGACCCTCGACTTTCTAATGAAAAACTGTTTTTT. Translating it yields CASSDPRLSNEKLFF.

The chain has TRBV5-1 and TRBJ2-1, with 7 bases aligning to TRBD2. CDR3 length: 17 residues. Germline CDR1 and CDR2: SGHRS and YFSETQ. With 6 bases clipped from V and 7 bases from J, the junction kept 19 bases outside the gene matches. The CDR3 region is CASTPRWSSGPKNEQFF. The CDR3 DNA reads as TGCGCCAGCACTCCCCGGTGGTCTAGCGGTCCTAAGAATGAGCAGTTCTTC.

V is TRBV7-2 and J is TRBJ2-7, with TRBD1 as a possible D gene (6 bases). The CDR3 sequence is 12 residues long. Germline V gene sequence: CDR1 SGHTA, CDR2 FQGNSA. Between the trimmed V and J ends, which lost 3 bases and 7 bases, there was a span of 10 bases. The chain's CDR3 is CASSLHQGEQYF. The CDR3 nucleotides are TGTGCCAGCAGCTTGCATCAGGGGGAGCAGTACTTC.

The rearrangement uses TRBV4-1 and TRBJ1-4, with D tentatively TRBD1 (6 bases). V lost 4 bases and J 4 bases, leaving 13 bases between the germline ends. The CDR3 spans 15 residues. Looked up from germline, CDR1 is MGHRA and CDR2 is YSYEKL. Here the CDR3 DNA reads TGCGCCAGCAGCCTGACGGACAGAGTTAATGAAAAACTGTTTTTT. Amino acids: CASSLTDRVNEKLFF.

A few counts support this clone. The chain is built from TRBV5-1 and TRBJ2-2, with 7 bases fitting TRBD1. This CDR3 is 16 amino acids long. The germline V gene encodes CDR1 SGHRS and CDR2 YFSETQ. With V trimmed by 2 bases and J by 2 bases, 6 bases remained unmatched. CDR3 DNA: TGCGCCAGCAGCTTATCGGGACAGAGAAACACCGGGGAGCTGTTTTTT. Protein product: CASSLSGQRNTGELFF.

The V call is TRBV6-5, the J call TRBJ2-2, with 7 bases that match TRBD1. Germline V lookup: CDR1 MNHEY, CDR2 SVGAGI. Losses at the gene ends were 5 bases for V and 4 bases for J; bases not matched to a gene: 4. This CDR3 contains 14 residues. CDR3 residues: CASSPGGSTGELFF. The CDR3, as DNA: TGTGCCAGCAGTCCAGGGGGAAGCACCGGGGAGCTGTTTTTT.

The chain recombines TRBV4-1 with TRBJ1-2; weak D call: TRBD1 (5 bases). Germline V CDR1 and CDR2: MGHRA, YSYEKL. V dropped 0 bases and J dropped 5 bases, with 10 bases sitting between them. The CDR3 has 14 residues. The CDR3 DNA is TGCGCCAGCAGCCAAGAGGTTGGGGGGTATGGCTACACCTTC. Translated: CASSQEVGGYGYTF.

This chain joins TRBV6-6 and TRBJ1-2, with D perhaps matching TRBD1 (5 bases). The CDR3 runs to 13 residues. V lost 4 bases and J lost 8, with 14 bases in between. CDR1 MNHNY and CDR2 SVGAGI come from the germline V gene (reference sequence). The CDR3: CASSLTESGGYTF. Here the CDR3 DNA reads TGTGCCAGCAGTTTGACAGAATCCGGGGGCTACACCTTC.

Here the CDR3 DNA reads TGTGCCAGCAGCGGAGGGACAGGGGCGAAGCAGCCCCAGCATTTT. Encoded protein: CASSGGTGAKQPQHF. This chain joins TRBV2 and TRBJ1-5, with 10 bases that match TRBD1. Germline CDR1 is SNHLY and CDR2 is FYNNEI. CDR3 size: 15 residues. V was clipped by 6 bases and J by 7 bases; unmatched bases: 9.

This chain connects TRBV7-6 to TRBJ2-5; tentatively, D is TRBD1 (5 bases). Germline lookup yields CDR1 SGHVS and CDR2 FNYEAQ. The CDR3 is 13 residues long. V gave up 1 base and J gave up 2 bases, with 5 bases separating them. The CDR3 sequence: CASSLGTQETQYF. The CDR3 nucleotides are TGTGCCAGCAGCTTAGGGACACAAGAGACCCAGTACTTC.

J is TRBJ2-1 and V is TRBV29-1, with D possibly matching TRBD1 (5 bases). Trimming stripped 4 bases from V and 1 base from J, with 11 bases between. Germline V gene lookup returns CDR1 SQVTM and CDR2 ANQGSEA. The CDR3 is made up of 14 amino acids. The CDR3 sequence: CSVAGRESYNEQFF. Here the CDR3 DNA reads TGCAGCGTTGCGGGCAGGGAATCCTACAATGAGCAGTTCTTC.